This TCR beta chain comes out of a study of T cell changes during pregnancy in multiple sclerosis. This table comes from immunoSEQ multiplex PCR, and its TCRdb copy is limited to in-frame clones, with some not included. The repertoire holds 17,000 or so clones, with 95% to 96% as singletons. This TCR came from a female donor with multiple sclerosis, enrolled in a pregnancy study. The sequences come from peripheral blood, collected in the third trimester of pregnancy.

CDR3 residues: CASTPFRDRAEEQYF. CDR3 bases: TGTGCCAGCACCCCATTCCGGGACAGGGCTGAAGAGCAGTACTTC. The genes are TRBV28 and TRBJ2-7, with 9 positions matching TRBD1. The CDR3 is 15 amino acids. The J segment lost 7 bases and the V segment lost 7 bases, leaving 14 bases of the junction unmatched. The germline CDR1 and CDR2 sequences are MDHEN and SYDVKM.